This TCR beta chain was observed in a study of T cell changes during pregnancy in multiple sclerosis. This CDR3 is built from 13 residues. The V and J ends lost 2 bases and 2 bases, in that order; junction bases with no gene match: 0. Germline lookup yields CDR1 KGHSH and CDR2 LQKENI. Generated by immunoSEQ multiplex PCR, the TCRdb table keeps only in-frame clones and is missing some. Of 60,000 to 65,000 clones in the sample, about nine tenths were seen once. The receptor was derived from a female donor with multiple sclerosis, enrolled in a pregnancy study. The chain combines TRBV18 with TRBJ2-7; 7 bases map to TRBD1. The input for sequencing was peripheral blood, taken in the first trimester of pregnancy. In DNA, the CDR3 is TGTGCCAGCTCACCAGGGACAGCCTACGAGCAGTACTTC. Translation gives CASSPGTAYEQYF.